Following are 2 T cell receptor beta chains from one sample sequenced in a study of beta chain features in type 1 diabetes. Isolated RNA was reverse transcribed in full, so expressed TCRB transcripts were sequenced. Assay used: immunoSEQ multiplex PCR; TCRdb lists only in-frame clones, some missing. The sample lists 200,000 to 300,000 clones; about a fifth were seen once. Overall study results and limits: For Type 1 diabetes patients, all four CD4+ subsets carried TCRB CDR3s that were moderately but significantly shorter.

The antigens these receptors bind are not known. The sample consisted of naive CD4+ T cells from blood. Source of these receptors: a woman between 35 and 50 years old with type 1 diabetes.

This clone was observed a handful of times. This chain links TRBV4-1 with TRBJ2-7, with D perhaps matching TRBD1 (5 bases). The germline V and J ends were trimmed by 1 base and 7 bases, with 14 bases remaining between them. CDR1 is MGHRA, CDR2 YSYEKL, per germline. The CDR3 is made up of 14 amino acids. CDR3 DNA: TGCGCCAGCAGCCAAGTGCAGGGCCCCTGGGAGCAGTACTTC. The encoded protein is CASSQVQGPWEQYF.

The CDR3 region has the DNA TGTGCCAGCAGTTCCTTCCGGACAGTTCAAGAGACCCAGTACTTC. Amino acid sequence: CASSSFRTVQETQYF. This sequence joins TRBV6-5 and TRBJ2-5, with D possibly TRBD1 on 6 matching bases. This CDR3 has 15 amino acids. Germline assignment: CDR1 MNHEY and CDR2 SVGAGI. The V end lost 4 bases, the J end lost 2 bases, and 14 bases lay between the germline ends.